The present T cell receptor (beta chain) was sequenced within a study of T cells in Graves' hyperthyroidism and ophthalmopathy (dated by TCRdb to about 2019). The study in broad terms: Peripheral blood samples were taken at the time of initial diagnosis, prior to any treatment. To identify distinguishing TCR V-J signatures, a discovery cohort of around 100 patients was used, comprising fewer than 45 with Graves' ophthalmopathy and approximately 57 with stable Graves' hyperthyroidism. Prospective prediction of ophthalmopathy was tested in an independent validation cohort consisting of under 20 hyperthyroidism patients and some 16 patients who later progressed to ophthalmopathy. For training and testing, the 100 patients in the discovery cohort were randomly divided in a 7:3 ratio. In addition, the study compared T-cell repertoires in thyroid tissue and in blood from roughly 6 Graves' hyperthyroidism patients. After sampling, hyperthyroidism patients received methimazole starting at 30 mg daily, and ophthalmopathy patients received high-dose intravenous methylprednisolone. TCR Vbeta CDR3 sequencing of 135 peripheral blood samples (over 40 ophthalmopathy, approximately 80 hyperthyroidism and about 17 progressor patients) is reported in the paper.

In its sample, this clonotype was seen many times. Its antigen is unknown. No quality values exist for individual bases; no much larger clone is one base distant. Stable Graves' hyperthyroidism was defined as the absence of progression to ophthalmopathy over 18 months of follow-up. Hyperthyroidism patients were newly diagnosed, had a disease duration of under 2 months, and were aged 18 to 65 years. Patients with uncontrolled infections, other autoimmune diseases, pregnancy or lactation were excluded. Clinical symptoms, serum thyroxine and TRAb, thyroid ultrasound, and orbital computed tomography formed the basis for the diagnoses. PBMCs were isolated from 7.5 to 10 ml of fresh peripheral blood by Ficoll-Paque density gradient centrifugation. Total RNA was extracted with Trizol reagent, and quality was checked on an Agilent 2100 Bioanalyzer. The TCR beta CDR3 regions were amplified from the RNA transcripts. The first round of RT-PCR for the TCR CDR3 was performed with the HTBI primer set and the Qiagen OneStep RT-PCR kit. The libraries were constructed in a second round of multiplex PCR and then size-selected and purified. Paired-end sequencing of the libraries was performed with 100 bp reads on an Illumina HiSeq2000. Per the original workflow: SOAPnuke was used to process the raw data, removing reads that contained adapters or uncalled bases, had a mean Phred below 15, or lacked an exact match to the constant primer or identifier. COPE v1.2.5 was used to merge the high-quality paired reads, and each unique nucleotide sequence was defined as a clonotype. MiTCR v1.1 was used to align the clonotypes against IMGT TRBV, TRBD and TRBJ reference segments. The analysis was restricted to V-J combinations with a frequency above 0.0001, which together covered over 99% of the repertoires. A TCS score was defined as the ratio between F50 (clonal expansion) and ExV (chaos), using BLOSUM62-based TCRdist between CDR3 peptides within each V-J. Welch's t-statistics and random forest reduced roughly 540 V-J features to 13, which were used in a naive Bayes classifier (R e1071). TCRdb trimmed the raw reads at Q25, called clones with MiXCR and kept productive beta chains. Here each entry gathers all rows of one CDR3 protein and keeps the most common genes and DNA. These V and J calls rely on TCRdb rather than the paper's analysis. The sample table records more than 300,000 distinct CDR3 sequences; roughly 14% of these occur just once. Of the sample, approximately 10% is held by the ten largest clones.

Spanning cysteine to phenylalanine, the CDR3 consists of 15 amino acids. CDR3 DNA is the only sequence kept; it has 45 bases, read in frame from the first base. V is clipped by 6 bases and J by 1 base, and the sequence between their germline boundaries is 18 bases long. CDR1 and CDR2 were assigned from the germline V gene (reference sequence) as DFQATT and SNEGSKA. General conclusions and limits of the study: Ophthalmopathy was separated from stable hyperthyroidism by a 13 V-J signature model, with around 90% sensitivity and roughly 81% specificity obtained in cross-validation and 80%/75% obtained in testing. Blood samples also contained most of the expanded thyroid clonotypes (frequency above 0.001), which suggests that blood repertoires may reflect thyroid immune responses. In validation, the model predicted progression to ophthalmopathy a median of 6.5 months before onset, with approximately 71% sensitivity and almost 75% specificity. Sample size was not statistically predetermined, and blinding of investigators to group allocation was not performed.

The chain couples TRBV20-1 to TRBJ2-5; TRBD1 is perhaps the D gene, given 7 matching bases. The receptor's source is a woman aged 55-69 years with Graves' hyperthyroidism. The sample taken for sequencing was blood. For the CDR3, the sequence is CSAQEGAQIQETQYF. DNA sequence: TGCAGTGCACAGGAGGGGGCCCAGATCCAAGAGACCCAGTACTTC.